These 27 T cell receptor beta chains originate from one sample sequenced in a study of blood T cell repertoires in COVID-19. The assay was immunoSEQ multiplex PCR, and TCRdb's table has in-frame clones only and misses some. Counted here are 180,000 or so clones, approximately 84% occurring once; the ten biggest clones make up 7.5% to 8%. Material for sequencing was peripheral blood. These receptor sequences come from a man in his forties or fifties who had recovered from COVID-19.

The CDR3 sequence is CASSAPGLANEQFF. CDR3 coding DNA: TGTGCCAGTAGTGCCCCGGGACTAGCGAATGAGCAGTTCTTC. This chain connects TRBV19 to TRBJ2-1; 10 positions match TRBD2. J was trimmed by 7 bases and V by 5 bases; bases with no gene match: 5. The germline V gene has CDR1 LNHDA and CDR2 SQIVND (reference sequence). The CDR3 is 14 amino acids.

The chain has TRBV7-9 and TRBJ2-6; 8 bases match TRBD1. The CDR3 has 19 amino acids. Germline V gene data show CDR1 as SEHNR and CDR2 as FQNEAQ (reference sequence). Trimming at V came to 8 bases and at J to 1 base, leaving 16 bases not matched to a gene. Here the CDR3 DNA reads TGTGCCAGCGCGCCAACCCCCGGACAGGGAGAATCTGGGGCCAACGTCCTGACTTTC. Encoded protein: CASAPTPGQGESGANVLTF.

Only a few counts were recorded for this clone. The chain joins TRBV2 to TRBJ1-6; D uncertain. This CDR3 is 13 amino acids long. Germline CDR1 and CDR2: SNHLY and FYNNEI. Deletions cut 4 bases from V and 7 bases from J, with 8 bases between. As DNA, the CDR3 is TGTGCCAGCAGTGGGACTTGGAATTCACCCCTCCACTTT. Protein: CASSGTWNSPLHF.

This rearrangement joins TRBV5-1 to TRBJ2-5, with 7 bases identical to TRBD2. Germline V gives CDR1 SGHRS, CDR2 YFSETQ. The V and J ends lost 0 bases and 5 bases, in that order; junction bases with no gene match: 4. The CDR3 contains 14 residues. The CDR3 sequence is CASSLESGTETQYF. CDR3 nucleotide sequence: TGCGCCAGCAGCTTGGAGAGCGGGACGGAGACCCAGTACTTC.

The rearrangement links TRBV3-1 (or the pseudogene TRBV3-2) to TRBJ2-2; 11 nucleotides line up with TRBD1. Germline CDR1 LGHDT, CDR2 YNNKEL (reference sequence). CDR3 length: 14 residues. The V gene end was trimmed by 4 bases and the J gene end by 6 bases; junction bases not matched to a gene: 1. CDR3 amino acids: CASSRTGGAGELFF. The CDR3 DNA reads as TGTGCCAGCAGCCGGACAGGGGGCGCCGGGGAGCTGTTTTTT.

This clone was picked up a small number of times. This rearrangement joins TRBV5-4 to TRBJ2-3, with 7 bases identical to TRBD2. Losses at the gene ends were 0 bases for V and 2 bases for J; bases not matched to a gene: 3. The CDR3 has 15 amino acids. Germline V gene data show CDR1 as SGHNT and CDR2 as YYREEE (reference sequence). The CDR3 coding sequence is TGTGCCAGCAGCTTGGATAGCGGGTTCACAGATACGCAGTATTTT. Translating it yields CASSLDSGFTDTQYF.

Only one count was recorded for this clone. This chain uses TRBV4-2 with TRBJ2-3, with D possibly TRBD1 on 6 matching bases. The CDR3 contains 17 residues. Trimming left V 2 bases short and J 3 bases short, with 18 bases between. The germline V gene encodes CDR1 LGHNA and CDR2 YNFKEQ. For the CDR3, the DNA is TGTGCCAGCAGCCAAATAGGGGGTGGGTACTTGACAGATACGCAGTATTTT. This translates into CASSQIGGGYLTDTQYF.

The chain combines TRBV6-4 with TRBJ1-5; a weak D match, TRBD1 (5 bases). V shed 4 bases and J shed 3 bases, with 19 bases lying between them. The CDR3 has 17 residues. CDR1 is MRHNA and CDR2 is SNTAGT in the germline V gene. CDR3 sequence: CASSARPGKNYNQPQHF. CDR3 DNA: TGTGCCAGCAGTGCCCGGCCAGGGAAAAACTACAATCAGCCCCAGCATTTT.

The chain uses TRBV28 and TRBJ1-4; D is undetermined. Germline-derived CDR1 and CDR2 are MDHEN and SYDVKM. The CDR3 runs 14 residues. Trimming cost V 7 bases and J 8 bases, with 17 bases left between them. This chain's CDR3 is CASIRRDGGEKLFF. The CDR3 nucleotides are TGTGCCAGCATTCGACGCGACGGCGGAGAAAAACTGTTTTTT.

The chain uses TRBV6-5 and TRBJ2-5, with D possibly being TRBD1 (7 bases). The CDR3 has 14 amino acids. Trimming removed 6 bases from V and 4 bases from J, with 15 bases in between. Per the germline V gene, CDR1 is MNHEY and CDR2 is SVGAGI. The CDR3 is CASSLTGRRETQYF. DNA for the CDR3: TGTGCCAGCAGCCTGACAGGGAGGCGAGAGACCCAGTACTTC.

CDR3 nucleotides: TGTGCCAGCGCAGGGGGATATCGAACCGGGGAGCTGTTTTTT. It encodes CASAGGYRTGELFF. This chain connects TRBV28 to TRBJ2-2, with 7 positions matching TRBD1. Per the germline V gene, CDR1 is MDHEN and CDR2 is SYDVKM. Trimming removed 8 bases from V and 5 bases from J; junction bases left unmatched: 8. CDR3 size: 14 residues.

The CDR3, as DNA: TGTGCCAGCAGACGACAGGGAGGAGAGACCCAGTACTTC. This translates into CASRRQGGETQYF. The chain links TRBV3-1 (or the pseudogene TRBV3-2) to TRBJ2-5; the D gene is possibly TRBD1 (7 bases). This CDR3 has 13 amino acids. Germline values: CDR1 LGHDT, CDR2 YNNKEL (reference sequence). Trimming stripped 6 bases from V and 4 bases from J, with 12 bases between.

This clone appeared a single time. J is TRBJ1-5 and V is TRBV6-2 or TRBV6-3; TRBD1 matches 9 bases. The CDR3 covers 14 residues. Per germline, CDR1 MNHEY and CDR2 SVGEGT. J was trimmed by 4 bases and V by 4 bases; bases with no gene match: 2. The CDR3 sequence is CASSSGQGNQPQHF. In DNA form, the CDR3 reads TGTGCCAGCAGTTCCGGACAGGGGAATCAGCCCCAGCATTTT.

The chain uses TRBV4-3 and TRBJ1-1; the D is unclear. Trimming cost V 3 bases and J 8 bases, with 10 bases left between them. The CDR3 is 12 residues long. Per the germline V gene, CDR1 is LGHNA and CDR2 is YSLEER. The chain's CDR3 is CASSQGTQEAFF. The DNA for the CDR3 is TGCGCCAGCAGCCAGGGCACACAAGAAGCTTTCTTT.

CDR3 bases: TGTGCCAGCAGCCCGCGGGCTGATCAGCCCCAGCATTTT. It codes for CASSPRADQPQHF. The chain links TRBV5-5 to TRBJ1-5; the D is unclear. The CDR3 totals 13 residues. The germline V gene has CDR1 SGHKS and CDR2 YYEKEE (reference sequence). Trimming removed 4 bases from V and 5 bases from J, with 10 bases in between.

V usage is TRBV15 and J usage is TRBJ2-7; 8 bases are shared with TRBD1. After removal of 0 bases from V and 2 bases from J, the junction contained 0 bases not matched to a gene. The CDR3 loop spans 14 amino acids. CDR1 is LNHNV, CDR2 YYDKDF, per germline (reference sequence). CDR3 in DNA: TGTGCCACCAGCAGAGAACAGGGGGCCTACGAGCAGTACTTC. Its protein is CATSREQGAYEQYF.

This chain connects TRBV7-2 to TRBJ1-3; possibly TRBD1 for D (6 bases). V lost 4 bases and J 4 bases, leaving 8 bases between the germline ends. CDR1 and CDR2 from the germline V gene are SGHTA and FQGNSA. The length of the CDR3 is 13 residues. CDR3 residues: CASSSDSGNTIYF. Written as DNA, the CDR3 is TGTGCCAGCAGCTCGGACAGCGGAAACACCATATATTTT.

This chain uses TRBV20-1 with TRBJ2-1, with TRBD2 matching over 7 bases. The CDR3 runs 18 residues. Germline V gene sequence: CDR1 DFQATT, CDR2 SNEGSKA (reference sequence). The V gene end was trimmed by 3 bases and the J gene end by 3 bases; junction bases not matched to a gene: 17. For the CDR3, the DNA is TGCAGTGCTAGTAAGGTTTATCAATCTAGCGGTTACTACAATGAGCAGTTCTTC. Translating gives CSASKVYQSSGYYNEQFF.

On this clone: Other DNA variants within this sample encode the same CDR3. The chain uses TRBV10-3 and TRBJ2-7; maybe TRBD1 (5 bases). Germline V gene data show CDR1 as ENHRY and CDR2 as SYGVKD. The CDR3 sequence is 13 residues long. Trimming removed 3 bases from V and 2 bases from J, with 8 bases in between. The CDR3 sequence: CAISEGQAYEQYF. CDR3 nucleotides: TGTGCCATCAGTGAAGGACAAGCCTACGAGCAGTACTTC.

In its sample, this clone was seen many times. J is TRBJ2-7 and V is TRBV4-3; D remains unclear. Germline V gene lookup returns CDR1 LGHNA and CDR2 YSLEER. Trimming stripped 0 bases from V and 3 bases from J, with 12 bases between. CDR3 size: 15 residues. CDR3 coding DNA: TGCGCCAGCAGCCAAGATCTAACCCTTAACTACGAGCAGTACTTC. Encoded protein: CASSQDLTLNYEQYF.

The genes are TRBV11-3 and TRBJ1-2; TRBD1 agrees at 9 bases. CDR3 length: 16 residues. CDR1 SGHNT and CDR2 YENEEA come from the germline V gene. With V trimmed by 0 bases and J by 0 bases, 2 bases remained unmatched. DNA for the CDR3: TGTGCCAGCAGCTTAGAACGACAGGGGGCTAACTATGGCTACACCTTC. This translates into CASSLERQGANYGYTF.

V gene TRBV2 combines with J gene TRBJ1-1; weak D call: TRBD1 (5 bases). V gave up 6 bases and J gave up 0 bases, with 11 bases separating them. Per the germline V gene, CDR1 is SNHLY and CDR2 is FYNNEI. The CDR3 runs to 14 residues. Here the CDR3 reads CASRSRGMNTEAFF. The CDR3 region has the DNA TGTGCCAGCAGGAGCCGGGGGATGAACACTGAAGCTTTCTTT. The full variable domain, completed using reference TRBV2 and TRBJ1-1, is EPEVTQTPSHQVTQMGQEVILRCVPISNHLYFYWYRQILGQKVEFLVSFYNNEISEKSEIFDDQFSVERPDGSNFTLKIRSTKLEDSAMYFCASRSRGMNTEAFFGQGTRLTVV.

The gene calls are TRBV4-1 and TRBJ1-2, with TRBD1 as a possible D gene (6 bases). The CDR3 totals 15 residues. V shed 4 bases and J shed 5 bases, with 17 bases lying between them. Germline V gene sequence: CDR1 MGHRA, CDR2 YSYEKL. CDR3 sequence reads: CASSPSQDRSYGYTF. The DNA of the CDR3 is TGCGCCAGCAGCCCGTCCCAAGACAGGAGTTATGGCTACACCTTC.

The chain couples TRBV7-9 to TRBJ2-5; D call uncertain. The V end was cut by 1 base, the J end by 4 bases, with 7 bases between. This CDR3 spans 13 amino acids. Looked up from germline, CDR1 is SEHNR and CDR2 is FQNEAQ (reference sequence). CDR3 sequence reads: CASSLVPGETQYF. CDR3 in DNA: TGTGCCAGCAGCTTAGTTCCCGGAGAGACCCAGTACTTC.

This sequence joins TRBV5-1 and TRBJ2-3, with D possibly TRBD2 on 5 matching bases. This CDR3 comprises 16 residues. Trimming removed 4 bases at V and 5 bases at J, with 20 bases between. CDR1 and CDR2 from the germline V gene are SGHRS and YFSETQ. The chain's CDR3 is CASSPQGGEVGDTQYF. For the CDR3, the DNA is TGCGCCAGCAGCCCCCAAGGAGGAGAGGTAGGAGATACGCAGTATTTT.

This chain joins TRBV19 and TRBJ2-2, with 7 nucleotides matching TRBD1. The CDR3 loop spans 15 amino acids. Germline CDR1 is LNHDA and CDR2 is SQIVND (reference sequence). Germline trimming cut 4 bases from V and 1 base from J; bases unmatched to any gene: 3. The CDR3 DNA sequence: TGTGCCAGTAGTAAGACAGGGCGGAACACCGGGGAGCTGTTTTTT. It encodes CASSKTGRNTGELFF.

CDR3 DNA: TGTGCCAGCAGCTTAGGGTCAGGGAACGACTACTATGGCTACACCTTC. Translation: CASSLGSGNDYYGYTF. V is TRBV11-2 and J is TRBJ1-2; D might be TRBD1 (5 bases). The CDR3 runs 16 residues. The germline V and J ends were trimmed by 1 base and 3 bases, with 15 bases remaining between them. Per the germline V gene, CDR1 is SGHAT and CDR2 is FQNNGV.